The T cell receptor (beta chain) under discussion was sequenced for a study of Graves' ophthalmopathy and Graves' hyperthyroidism. Study-level background: Upon initial diagnosis and before any treatment, peripheral blood was collected.

The germline gives CDR1 SGHAT, CDR2 FQNNGV. V dropped 8 bases and J dropped 3 bases, with 11 bases sitting between them. CDR3 length: 12 amino acids. Study results and limitations: Most thyroid clonotypes with frequency above 0.001 were detected in blood too.

What supplied the PBMCs was 7.5 to 10 ml of fresh peripheral blood. This clonotype was counted between two and nine times. Its antigen remains unknown. RNA served as the template for amplifying TCR beta CDR3 regions. RT-PCR in the first round used HTBI primers; a second-round multiplex PCR followed. TCRdb recomputed calls from the multiplex PCR reads with MiXCR, one row per CDR3 protein. The sample yields about 700,000 distinct CDR3 sequences, 40% seen once. Sequencing was carried out using peripheral blood. The clonotype comes from an adult man with Graves' ophthalmopathy. This rearrangement joins TRBV11-2 to TRBJ2-7, with a tentative D call TRBD2 (5 bases). The CDR3 region is CASRLGSYEQYF. The DNA for the CDR3 is TGTGCCAGCCGCCTTGGGAGCTACGAGCAGTACTTC. The variable domain in full, completed from reference TRBV11-2 and TRBJ2-7, reads EAGVAQSPRYKIIEKRQSVAFWCNPISGHATLYWYQQILGQGPKLLIQFQNNGVVDDSQLPKDRFSAERLKGVDSTLKIQPAKLEDSAVYLCASRLGSYEQYFGPGTRLTVT.